Each of the 21 T cell receptor beta chains below was sequenced from the same sample in a study of cytomegalovirus exposure and HLA in healthy donors. PCR involved 60 Vbeta and 13 Jbeta primers. Generated by immunoSEQ multiplex PCR, the TCRdb table keeps only in-frame clones and is missing some. The sample records about 160,000 clones, around 74% being singletons. Sequenced input: PBMCs. The origin of the receptors is a man aged 45-65 years in good health and CMV-seropositive.

This chain links TRBV30 with TRBJ2-2; the match to TRBD2 covers 13 bases. The CDR3 sequence is 17 residues long. Germline V gene lookup returns CDR1 GTSNPN and CDR2 SVGIG (reference sequence). Trimming cost V 1 base and J 0 bases; bases outside gene matches: 2. The CDR3 is CAWSGTSGSSNTGELFF. Written as DNA, the CDR3 is TGTGCCTGGAGTGGGACTAGCGGGAGCTCGAACACCGGGGAGCTGTTTTTT.

This chain links TRBV7-9 with TRBJ2-1; 10 nucleotides line up with TRBD2. Germline CDR1 reads SEHNR; CDR2 reads FQNEAQ (reference sequence). V gave up 2 bases and J gave up 1 base; unmatched junction bases: 8. CDR3 length: 18 amino acids. CDR3 amino acids: CASSLKTSGKVSYNEQFF. The CDR3 DNA is TGTGCCAGCAGCTTAAAAACTAGCGGGAAAGTATCCTACAATGAGCAGTTCTTC.

The chain couples TRBV19 to TRBJ1-5, with a tentative D call TRBD1 (6 bases). The CDR3 contains 15 residues. Trimming stripped 3 bases from V and 5 bases from J, with 14 bases between. Germline CDR1 is LNHDA and CDR2 is SQIVND (reference sequence). The CDR3 here is CASSIQTGFYQPQHF. The CDR3 DNA follows: TGTGCCAGTAGTATCCAGACAGGCTTCTATCAGCCCCAGCATTTT.

V is TRBV5-1 and J is TRBJ2-2; D is possibly TRBD1 (5 bases). V lost 2 bases, J lost 5 bases, and 13 bases lay in between. Looked up from germline, CDR1 is SGHRS and CDR2 is YFSETQ. The CDR3 totals 15 residues. CDR3 nucleotide sequence: TGCGCCAGCAGCTTTACCAGGGTACTAACCGGGGAGCTGTTTTTT. Residues: CASSFTRVLTGELFF. The full variable domain, with the rest looked up from reference TRBV5-1 and TRBJ2-2, is KAGVTQTPRYLIKTRGQQVTLSCSPISGHRSVSWYQQTPGQGLQFLFEYFSETQRNKGNFPGRFSGRQFSNSRSEMNVSTLELGDSALYLCASSFTRVLTGELFFGEGSRLTVL.

The rearrangement uses TRBV7-2 and TRBJ1-2; no clear D. This CDR3 is 15 amino acids long. The V gene's germline CDR1 is SGHTA and CDR2 FQGNSA. V was trimmed by 6 bases and J by 5 bases, leaving 19 bases between them. The CDR3 DNA sequence: TGTGCCAGCAGGAAAGGCGGGAGCAGAGAGTATGGCTACACCTTC. This encodes CASRKGGSREYGYTF.

The chain is built from TRBV2 and TRBJ1-1, with TRBD1 identical over 7 bases. CDR1 SNHLY and CDR2 FYNNEI come from the germline V gene. V lost 6 bases, J lost 0 bases, and 7 bases stayed unmatched. The CDR3 sequence is 15 residues long. The CDR3 DNA follows: TGTGCCAGCAGGGGGGACAGCGTCATGAACACTGAAGCTTTCTTT. Its protein is CASRGDSVMNTEAFF.

The chain carries TRBV19 and TRBJ2-1, with D unresolved. This CDR3 has 13 residues. Trimming removed 3 bases at V and 6 bases at J, with 9 bases between. Germline CDR1 is LNHDA and CDR2 is SQIVND (reference sequence). The CDR3, as DNA: TGTGCCAGTAGTATCACTATTCGCAATGAGCAGTTCTTC. Translated, it gives CASSITIRNEQFF.

A note on this clone: This same CDR3 is encoded by further DNA sequences in the sample. The rearrangement links TRBV19 to TRBJ1-2; D is perhaps TRBD1 (6 bases). Looked up from germline, CDR1 is LNHDA and CDR2 is SQIVND (reference sequence). CDR3 length equals 14 residues. Trimming left V 0 bases short and J 7 bases short, with 12 bases between. The CDR3 DNA reads as TGTGCCAGTAGTATAGATCTCGGGGGGCCTGGCTACACCTTC. This codes for CASSIDLGGPGYTF.

This clone was seen a handful of times. This sequence joins TRBV10-1 and TRBJ2-5; TRBD2 is a possible D gene (5 bases). Between the trimmed V and J ends, which lost 4 bases and 5 bases, there was a span of 11 bases. This CDR3 spans 13 amino acids. From germline, CDR1 is WNHNN and CDR2 SYGVQD (reference sequence). The CDR3, as DNA: TGCGCCAGCAGTGGTTCCCGAGGGGAGACCCAGTACTTC. Its translation: CASSGSRGETQYF.

V and J are TRBV2 and TRBJ2-1; TRBD2 agrees at 13 bases. This CDR3 is built from 14 residues. The V gene end was trimmed by 3 bases and the J gene end by 8 bases; junction bases not matched to a gene: 1. Germline V gene lookup returns CDR1 SNHLY and CDR2 FYNNEI. CDR3 coding DNA: TGTGCCAGCAGTGACGGGACTAGCGGGGATGAGCAGTTCTTC. This encodes CASSDGTSGDEQFF.

The genes are TRBV10-3 and TRBJ2-7; 8 nucleotides match TRBD1. Germline loops: CDR1 ENHRY, CDR2 SYGVKD. The CDR3 is 13 amino acids. Losses at the gene ends were 8 bases for V and 7 bases for J; bases not matched to a gene: 10. In DNA, the CDR3 is TGTGCCATCTCAAAGGACAGGGTCGGGGAGCAGTACTTC. Encoded protein: CAISKDRVGEQYF.

The chain has TRBV6-1 and TRBJ1-3; D gene uncertain. CDR1 is MNHNS and CDR2 is SASEGT in the germline V gene. CDR3 length equals 16 residues. With 2 bases removed from V and 0 bases from J, the gap between germline ends came to 11 bases. CDR3 sequence: CASSERGLFSGNTIYF. CDR3 sequence (DNA): TGTGCCAGCAGTGAACGCGGACTGTTCTCTGGAAACACCATATATTTT.

The chain recombines TRBV29-1 with TRBJ2-2, with TRBD1 as a possible D gene (6 bases). The CDR3 runs 16 residues. Germline-derived CDR1 and CDR2 are SQVTM and ANQGSEA. Trimming shortened V by 4 bases and J by 6 bases, and 21 bases separated the two germline ends. This chain's CDR3 is CSVALRDTLGAGELFF. CDR3 bases: TGCAGCGTTGCCCTACGGGACACCCTTGGGGCCGGGGAGCTGTTTTTT.

V usage is TRBV19 and J usage is TRBJ1-5, with D maybe TRBD1 (5 bases). Per the germline V gene, CDR1 is LNHDA and CDR2 is SQIVND (reference sequence). Trimming removed 3 bases from V and 0 bases from J, with 12 bases in between. This CDR3 region has 16 residues. The CDR3 bases are TGTGCCAGTAGTATCGGGGGACCAGATAGCAATCAGCCCCAGCATTTT. This gives the protein CASSIGGPDSNQPQHF.

This clone was counted once. In DNA form, the CDR3 reads TGTGCCAGCACCTATGCAGGGGCCATATATGGCTACACCTTC. Translating it yields CASTYAGAIYGYTF. The rearrangement uses TRBV28 and TRBJ1-2; a weak D match, TRBD1 (6 bases). The germline gives CDR1 MDHEN, CDR2 SYDVKM. Trimming took 7 bases from V and 5 from J, leaving 17 bases between them. The CDR3 has 14 amino acids.

Comment on this clone: In the same sample, other DNA sequences code for this CDR3. This chain joins TRBV4-1 and TRBJ1-5; maybe TRBD1 (5 bases). Germline V gene data show CDR1 as MGHRA and CDR2 as YSYEKL. The CDR3 spans 15 residues. V was shortened by 7 bases and J by 2 bases, with 15 bases between the two germline ends. CDR3 nucleotide sequence: TGCGCCAGCACCACAGGAGTCCTAGGCAATCAGCCCCAGCATTTT. Translation gives CASTTGVLGNQPQHF.

This clone was observed a few times. The gene calls are TRBV30 and TRBJ1-1; D not resolved. CDR3 length equals 14 residues. Germline V gene lookup returns CDR1 GTSNPN and CDR2 SVGIG (reference sequence). Trimming removed 0 bases from V and 6 bases from J, with 14 bases in between. The CDR3 spells CAWSVIGVGAEAFF. As DNA, the CDR3 is TGTGCCTGGAGTGTAATCGGGGTAGGAGCTGAAGCTTTCTTT.

The chain uses TRBV11-2 and TRBJ2-7; D is perhaps TRBD2 (5 bases). CDR1 SGHAT and CDR2 FQNNGV come from the germline V gene. The germline V and J ends were trimmed by 1 base and 5 bases, with 15 bases remaining between them. The CDR3 loop spans 15 amino acids. The CDR3 region is CASSLAVEDSDEQYF. CDR3 DNA: TGTGCCAGCAGCTTAGCTGTGGAAGATAGCGACGAGCAGTACTTC.

The chain has TRBV9 and TRBJ1-4; the D gene is possibly TRBD1 (6 bases). CDR3 length: 16 amino acids. V was shortened by 0 bases and J by 7 bases, with 16 bases between the two germline ends. From germline, CDR1 is SGDLS and CDR2 YYNGEE. The chain's CDR3 is CASSVGPAGEGEKLFF. CDR3 coding DNA: TGTGCCAGCAGCGTAGGCCCAGCAGGGGAAGGTGAAAAACTGTTTTTT.

The chain recombines TRBV29-1 with TRBJ2-1; TRBD2 might be the D (6 bases). This CDR3 region has 14 residues. The V end was cut by 1 base, the J end by 5 bases, with 12 bases between. Germline CDR1 SQVTM, CDR2 ANQGSEA. For the CDR3, the DNA is TGCAGCGTTGAAGTCGGGGGATTAGACAATGAGCAGTTCTTC. It translates to CSVEVGGLDNEQFF.

The CDR3 DNA sequence: TGTGCCAGCAGCCCCGGGACAGGGGTGTCCTACGAGCAGTACTTC. It codes for CASSPGTGVSYEQYF. This rearrangement joins TRBV11-3 to TRBJ2-7; 10 bases match TRBD1. Germline CDR1 is SGHNT and CDR2 is YENEEA. CDR3 size: 15 residues. Trimming cost V 5 bases and J 1 base; bases outside gene matches: 5.